This T cell receptor beta chain was identified during a study of CD8 T cells in Susac syndrome. The study's findings and limits: An acknowledgment was made by the study that its TCR sequencing and HLA analysis involved relatively few individuals.

In the case of this clonotype: The target antigen is unknown.

This CDR3 has 18 residues. RNA amounts of roughly 0.45 to 1 ug underwent reverse transcription with random hexamers. TCR beta CDR3 was amplified by immunoSEQ covering 54 Vbeta and 13 Jbeta. TCRdb re-called the immunoSEQ multiplex PCR reads with MiXCR, one entry per CDR3 protein. The sample has about 240,000 distinct CDR3 sequences, approximately 95% seen once; the top ten hold 0.095% to 0.12%. The chain recombines TRBV21-1 with TRBJ2-2; TRBD2 is the table's D call and was not checked against the DNA. TRBV21-1 counts as a pseudogene. The sequencing input was CD4+ T cells from PBMCs. The source of this sequence is a human donor with Susac syndrome. The DNA of the CDR3 is TGTGCCAGCAGCAAAGCTTGGGCCAATCCAACGAACACCGGGGAGCTGTTTTTT. Residues: CASSKAWANPTNTGELFF.